One sample yielded the 26 T cell receptor beta chains listed below, sequenced in a study of blood T cell repertoires in COVID-19. Profiling relied on immunoSEQ multiplex PCR, and the TCRdb table lists in-frame clones only, not all of them. This sample has a few hundred thousand clones; approximately 81% occur once, and the top ten carry roughly 3.4%. Sequenced: peripheral blood. The receptors stem from a young woman with acute or convalescent COVID-19.

The chain couples TRBV10-3 to TRBJ2-3; 10 positions match TRBD1. Germline V gene sequence: CDR1 ENHRY, CDR2 SYGVKD. This CDR3 is built from 16 residues. Trimming removed 5 bases from V and 1 base from J; junction bases left unmatched: 6. The CDR3 here is CAISPAGTGGTDTQYF. For the CDR3, the DNA is TGTGCCATCAGTCCCGCAGGGACAGGGGGCACAGATACGCAGTATTTT.

This chain uses TRBV19 with TRBJ1-2; 7 bases map to TRBD1. V lost 2 bases and J lost 5; bases outside the gene matches: 17. CDR1 LNHDA and CDR2 SQIVND come from the germline V gene (reference sequence). This CDR3 is 18 amino acids long. CDR3 in DNA: TGTGCCAGTAGTATATCGTCTGGGACAGATCGATCATTATATGGCTACACCTTC. It is translated as CASSISSGTDRSLYGYTF.

V gene TRBV11-2 combines with J gene TRBJ1-4; D call uncertain. CDR1 SGHAT and CDR2 FQNNGV come from the germline V gene. Trimming stripped 5 bases from V and 3 bases from J, with 10 bases between. The CDR3 totals 14 residues. The CDR3 DNA follows: TGTGCCAGCAGCCGGGGAGCGCCTAATGAAAAACTGTTTTTT. This sequence encodes CASSRGAPNEKLFF.

The chain joins TRBV5-5 to TRBJ2-7, with 8 nucleotides matching TRBD1. The CDR3 sequence is 14 residues long. V shed 5 bases and J 0 bases; nucleotides not matched to a gene: 4. Germline CDR1 SGHKS, CDR2 YYEKEE (reference sequence). CDR3 loop: CASRTGALSYEQYF. CDR3 bases: TGTGCCAGCAGGACAGGGGCCCTCTCCTACGAGCAGTACTTC.

This sequence joins TRBV28 and TRBJ2-1, with 7 positions matching TRBD2. With 5 bases clipped from V and 3 bases from J, the junction kept 10 bases outside the gene matches. This CDR3 comprises 16 residues. The V gene's germline CDR1 is MDHEN and CDR2 SYDVKM. CDR3 sequence reads: CASSPPRLADYNEQFF. The CDR3 DNA sequence: TGTGCCAGCAGTCCCCCCCGGCTAGCGGACTACAATGAGCAGTTCTTC.

J is TRBJ1-4 and V is TRBV5-1; D is ambiguous. The germline gives CDR1 SGHRS, CDR2 YFSETQ. The CDR3 length is 14 residues. The ends were cut back, 5 bases at V and 3 bases at J, with 11 bases in the middle. The CDR3 coding sequence is TGCGCCAGCAGATTAGTTAGTGCTAATGAAAAACTGTTTTTT. Residues: CASRLVSANEKLFF.

The chain is built from TRBV6-1 and TRBJ2-3; tentative D call: TRBD1 (6 bases). Per germline, CDR1 MNHNS and CDR2 SASEGT. The length of the CDR3 is 13 residues. V was trimmed by 3 bases and J by 4 bases, leaving 8 bases between them. The CDR3 region is CASSDAGADTQYF. CDR3 bases: TGTGCCAGCAGTGATGCAGGGGCAGATACGCAGTATTTT.

The chain uses TRBV5-1 and TRBJ2-2; D not certain. The V gene's germline CDR1 is SGHRS and CDR2 YFSETQ. The CDR3 has 14 residues. Trimming stripped 2 bases from V and 2 bases from J, with 7 bases between. CDR3 bases: TGCGCCAGCAGCTTAGAACTCAACACCGGGGAGCTGTTTTTT. This encodes CASSLELNTGELFF.

The chain couples TRBV19 to TRBJ2-3; D is unclear. Germline values: CDR1 LNHDA, CDR2 SQIVND (reference sequence). This CDR3 is built from 14 residues. V was shortened by 6 bases and J by 1 base, with 11 bases between the two germline ends. The CDR3 bases are TGTGCCAGTAGGACTGAAAGTCGCACAGATACGCAGTATTTT. It translates to CASRTESRTDTQYF. The variable domain in full, completed from reference TRBV19 and TRBJ2-3, reads DGGITQSPKYLFRKEGQNVTLSCEQNLNHDAMYWYRQDPGQGLRLIYYSQIVNDFQKGDIAEGYSVSREKKESFPLTVTSAQKNPTAFYLCASRTESRTDTQYFGPGTRLTVL.

This rearrangement joins TRBV28 to TRBJ2-4, with TRBD1 matching over 8 bases. V gave up 2 bases and J gave up 8 bases; unmatched junction bases: 8. CDR3 length: 15 residues. CDR1 MDHEN and CDR2 SYDVKM come from the germline V gene. The CDR3 reads CASSLGGQGADIQYF. The CDR3 DNA is TGTGCCAGCAGTTTAGGAGGGCAGGGGGCAGACATTCAGTACTTC.

The chain employs TRBV3-1 (or the pseudogene TRBV3-2) and TRBJ1-2; 9 bases are a match to TRBD1. The ends lost 3 bases at V and 8 bases at J; junction bases unmatched: 10. The CDR3 covers 15 residues. CDR1 and CDR2 (germline): LGHDT, YNNKEL (reference sequence). As DNA, the CDR3 is TGTGCCAGCAGCCACTACAGGGGGCCCTCTAGGGGCTACACCTTC. Amino acids: CASSHYRGPSRGYTF.

Comment on this clone: This sample includes further DNA sequences coding for the same CDR3. This sequence joins TRBV24-1 and TRBJ1-1; D not resolved. The CDR3 is 13 residues long. V lost 2 bases, J lost 0 bases, and 3 bases lay in between. Germline CDR1 reads KGHDR; CDR2 reads SFDVKD. The CDR3 protein is CATSDSMNTEAFF. CDR3 in DNA: TGTGCCACCAGTGATTCCATGAACACTGAAGCTTTCTTT.

The chain recombines TRBV28 with TRBJ2-3; 12 bases map to TRBD2. The CDR3 runs 15 residues. With V trimmed by 8 bases and J by 2 bases, 5 bases remained unmatched. Germline values: CDR1 MDHEN, CDR2 SYDVKM. CDR3 loop: CASDSSGRATDTQYF. CDR3 in DNA: TGTGCCAGCGACTCTAGCGGGAGGGCCACAGATACGCAGTATTTT.

V gene TRBV2 combines with J gene TRBJ1-2; D is uncertain. This CDR3 contains 16 residues. Germline assignment: CDR1 SNHLY and CDR2 FYNNEI. V gave up 5 bases and J gave up 5 bases, with 21 bases separating them. CDR3 region: CASSWKGGRFTYGYTF. CDR3 bases: TGTGCCAGCAGTTGGAAAGGAGGGAGATTCACGTATGGCTACACCTTC. Complete variable domain (other parts from reference TRBV2 and TRBJ1-2): EPEVTQTPSHQVTQMGQEVILRCVPISNHLYFYWYRQILGQKVEFLVSFYNNEISEKSEIFDDQFSVERPDGSNFTLKIRSTKLEDSAMYFCASSWKGGRFTYGYTFGSGTRLTVV.

V gene TRBV12-3 or TRBV12-4 combines with J gene TRBJ1-2; 9 nucleotides align to TRBD1. The CDR3 is 13 amino acids. J lost 7 bases, V lost 5 bases, and 5 bases had no gene match. The CDR3 protein is CASSEDRGGGYTF. The CDR3 region has the DNA TGTGCCAGCAGTGAGGACAGGGGTGGTGGCTACACCTTC.

This chain connects TRBV6-5 to TRBJ1-1, with 9 bases aligning to TRBD1. From germline, CDR1 is MNHEY and CDR2 SVGAGI. CDR3 length: 15 residues. After removal of 0 bases from V and 8 bases from J, the junction contained 7 bases not matched to a gene. CDR3 coding DNA: TGTGCCAGCAGTTACTCGAGACAGGGGGACTGGGAAGCTTTCTTT. Its protein product is CASSYSRQGDWEAFF.

The rearrangement uses TRBV6-5 and TRBJ2-5; TRBD2 agrees at 10 bases. J gave up 4 bases and V 6 bases, and 8 bases lay outside the gene matches. The CDR3 length is 15 residues. Germline V gene lookup returns CDR1 MNHEY and CDR2 SVGAGI. In DNA, the CDR3 is TGTGCCAGCAGGAGCGGGGGGGCCTTTGGAGAGACCCAGTACTTC. Its translation is CASRSGGAFGETQYF.

CDR3 protein: CASSTTGFSGNTIYF. DNA for the CDR3: TGTGCCAGCTCAACAACAGGGTTCTCTGGAAACACCATATATTTT. The rearrangement uses TRBV18 and TRBJ1-3; the D gene is possibly TRBD1 (6 bases). Germline V gives CDR1 KGHSH, CDR2 LQKENI. V lost 5 bases, J lost 0 bases, and 11 bases lay in between. The CDR3 length is 15 residues. The complete variable domain, with remaining parts taken from reference TRBV18 and TRBJ1-3, reads NAGVMQNPRHLVRRRGQEARLRCSPMKGHSHVYWYRQLPEEGLKFMVYLQKENIIDESGMPKERFSAEFPKEGPSILRIQQVVRGDSAAYFCASSTTGFSGNTIYFGEGSWLTVV.

The chain has TRBV28 and TRBJ2-7; 9 bases are shared with TRBD1. The CDR3 loop spans 15 amino acids. Germline CDR1 MDHEN, CDR2 SYDVKM. With 2 bases clipped from V and 3 bases from J, the junction kept 5 bases outside the gene matches. CDR3 region: CASSLTDRGFYEQYF. CDR3 coding DNA: TGTGCCAGCAGTTTAACGGACAGGGGATTCTACGAGCAGTACTTC. The complete variable domain, with remaining parts taken from reference TRBV28 and TRBJ2-7, reads DVKVTQSSRYLVKRTGEKVFLECVQDMDHENMFWYRQDPGLGLRLIYFSYDVKMKEKGDIPEGYSVSREKKERFSLILESASTNQTSMYLCASSLTDRGFYEQYFGPGTRLTVT.

V is TRBV27 and J is TRBJ2-3; the D gene is possibly TRBD1 (6 bases). Trimming took 4 bases from V and 0 from J, leaving 17 bases between them. This CDR3 is 17 amino acids long. Germline CDR1 MNHEY, CDR2 SMNVEV (reference sequence). The CDR3 bases are TGTGCCAGCAGTTACGGGGACGGGACACATAGCACAGATACGCAGTATTTT. Protein sequence: CASSYGDGTHSTDTQYF.

This sequence joins TRBV5-3 and TRBJ1-4, with D possibly matching TRBD1 (6 bases). TRBV5-3 has ORF status, its function being uncertain. The CDR3 length is 17 residues. The V end was cut by 0 bases, the J end by 5 bases, with 17 bases between. The DNA for the CDR3 is TGTGCCAGAAGCTTGGTTTCTGCTCGGACAGTCAATGAAAAACTGTTTTTT. It yields the protein CARSLVSARTVNEKLFF.

V usage is TRBV27 and J usage is TRBJ2-5; 7 bases fit TRBD2. This CDR3 is 15 amino acids long. The germline CDR1 and CDR2 sequences are MNHEY and SMNVEV (reference sequence). Trimming cost V 8 bases and J 1 base; bases outside gene matches: 10. The CDR3 coding sequence is TGTGCCAGCCGTCGCAATCTAGCGGTCCAAGAGACCCAGTACTTC. It is translated as CASRRNLAVQETQYF.

This clone was counted a few times. The chain recombines TRBV20-1 with TRBJ2-5, with TRBD2 as a possible D gene (5 bases). Trimming left V 7 bases short and J 0 bases short, with 6 bases between. Per the germline V gene, CDR1 is DFQATT and CDR2 is SNEGSKA (reference sequence). The CDR3 runs 11 residues. Here the CDR3 DNA reads TGCAGTGGGGAGAACCAAGAGACCCAGTACTTC. This gives the protein CSGENQETQYF.

This chain uses TRBV24-1 with TRBJ1-2; D may be TRBD1 (5 bases). V was shortened by 1 base and J by 5 bases, with 10 bases between the two germline ends. Germline V gives CDR1 KGHDR, CDR2 SFDVKD. This CDR3 is built from 14 residues. The CDR3 nucleotides are TGTGCCACCAGTGATTTCCAGGGTAGGTATGGCTACACCTTC. It specifies CATSDFQGRYGYTF.

The chain joins TRBV7-7 to TRBJ2-2; TRBD1 is a possible D gene (5 bases). Trimming left V 5 bases short and J 1 base short, with 8 bases between. The CDR3 is made up of 14 amino acids. Germline lookup yields CDR1 SSHAT and CDR2 FNYEAQ (reference sequence). The CDR3 DNA reads as TGTGCCAGCAGCCTAACAGGGAACACCGGGGAGCTGTTTTTT. It is translated as CASSLTGNTGELFF.

The chain combines TRBV6-1 with TRBJ2-3; TRBD1 matches 12 bases. The germline CDR1 and CDR2 sequences are MNHNS and SASEGT. V was clipped by 0 bases and J by 3 bases; unmatched bases: 1. The CDR3 is 16 residues long. The CDR3 nucleotides are TGTGCCAGCAGTGAAGCGGGACAGGGGGCAACAGATACGCAGTATTTT. Its translation: CASSEAGQGATDTQYF.